A selection of T cell receptor beta chains follows, all from one sample in a study of blood T cells in healthy people across ages. TCRdb processed the 5' RACE reads anew with MiXCR; each CDR3 protein has one entry. The sample lists more than 650,000 distinct CDR3 sequences; about 24% were seen once. What was sequenced was blood. These receptors were collected from a man between 70 and 80 years old in good health. CDR3s include the opening cysteine and the closing phenylalanine or tryptophan. A D gene is named only where the DNA matches it firmly. Rows may omit the clone size; those that give it use once, few, many or a size class.

J gene: TRBJ1-4
clone size: .
V gene: TRBV5-6
CDR3 length: 18
D gene: TRBD1
CDR3 DNA: TGTGCCAGCAGCTGGTTTACAGGGGGCGCGGGAACTAATGAAAAACTGTTTTTT
CDR3 protein: CASSWFTGGAGTNEKLFF

J gene: TRBJ2-5
clone size: .
V gene: TRBV11-3
CDR3 length: 11
D gene: .
CDR3 DNA: TGTGCCAGCAGCCCCGCGCAGACCCAGTACTTC
CDR3 protein: CASSPAQTQYF

J gene: TRBJ1-6
clone size: once
V gene: TRBV20-1
CDR3 length: 15
D gene: .
CDR3 DNA: TGCAGTGCTGGAGATTTTGGGCGGGGTAATTCACCCCTCCACTTT
CDR3 protein: CSAGDFGRGNSPLHF

J gene: TRBJ2-5
clone size: few
V gene: TRBV4-3
CDR3 length: 16
D gene: .
CDR3 DNA: TGCGCCAGCAGCCCTAATTTTGCCGCTCGGTCGGAGACCCAGTACTTC
CDR3 protein: CASSPNFAARSETQYF

J gene: TRBJ2-1
clone size: .
V gene: TRBV9
CDR3 length: 16
D gene: .
CDR3 DNA: TGTGCCAGCAGCTACTCGACGGCCAGCTCCTACATTGAGCAGTTCTTC
CDR3 protein: CASSYSTASSYIEQFF

J gene: TRBJ2-1
clone size: few
V gene: TRBV6-6
CDR3 length: 12
D gene: .
CDR3 DNA: TGTGCCAGCACTCATGGAGGGGTTCCCCAGTTCTTC
CDR3 protein: CASTHGGVPQFF

J gene: TRBJ2-5
clone size: .
V gene: TRBV6-6
CDR3 length: 15
D gene: TRBD1
CDR3 DNA: TGTGCCAGCAGCGCCTGGGACAGGGTAACAGAGACCCAGTACTTC
CDR3 protein: CASSAWDRVTETQYF

J gene: TRBJ2-7
clone size: few
V gene: TRBV20-1
CDR3 length: 13
D gene: TRBD1
CDR3 DNA: TGCAGTGCTCCGGGACAGGGGGATTACGAGCAGTACTTC
CDR3 protein: CSAPGQGDYEQYF

J gene: TRBJ1-1
clone size: .
V gene: TRBV29-1
CDR3 length: 14
D gene: TRBD1
CDR3 DNA: TGCAGCGTGCTAGACAGGGGGCTTGGAACTGAAGCTTTCTTT
CDR3 protein: CSVLDRGLGTEAFF

J gene: TRBJ2-7
clone size: .
V gene: TRBV7-8
CDR3 length: 13
D gene: .
CDR3 DNA: TGTGCCAGTCTACGAGGCCCCGACTACGAGCAGTACTTC
CDR3 protein: CASLRGPDYEQYF

J gene: TRBJ2-1
clone size: few
V gene: TRBV14
CDR3 length: 15
D gene: .
CDR3 DNA: TGTGCCAGCAGCCAAGATCGACCTCTTGCCGGCGAGCAGTTCTTC
CDR3 protein: CASSQDRPLAGEQFF

J gene: TRBJ2-5
clone size: .
V gene: TRBV19
CDR3 length: 13
D gene: .
CDR3 DNA: TGTGCCAGTAGTAGTATGGTTCAAGAGACCCAGTACTTC
CDR3 protein: CASSSMVQETQYF

J gene: TRBJ2-5
clone size: .
V gene: TRBV10-2
CDR3 length: 15
D gene: .
CDR3 DNA: TGCGCCAGCAGACCCCAGGGGCTGACTAAAGAGACCCAGTACTTC
CDR3 protein: CASRPQGLTKETQYF

J gene: TRBJ1-2
clone size: .
V gene: TRBV7-2
CDR3 length: 13
D gene: .
CDR3 DNA: TGTGCCAGCAACACCGGACGGCACTATGGCTACACCTTC
CDR3 protein: CASNTGRHYGYTF